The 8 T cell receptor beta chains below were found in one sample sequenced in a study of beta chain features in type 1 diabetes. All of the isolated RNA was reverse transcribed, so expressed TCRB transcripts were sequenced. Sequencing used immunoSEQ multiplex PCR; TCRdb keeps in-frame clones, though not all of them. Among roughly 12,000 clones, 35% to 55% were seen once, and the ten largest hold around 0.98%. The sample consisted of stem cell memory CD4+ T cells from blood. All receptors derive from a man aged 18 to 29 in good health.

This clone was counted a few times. Written as DNA, the CDR3 is TGTGCCAGCAGCTTGAGGCAAGACCAAGAGACCCAGTACTTC. Translated: CASSLRQDQETQYF. The chain carries TRBV7-2 and TRBJ2-5; D remains unclear. Germline V gene sequence: CDR1 SGHTA, CDR2 FQGNSA. The CDR3 totals 14 residues. The V gene lost 3 bases and the J gene lost 0 bases, with 8 bases spanning the gap.

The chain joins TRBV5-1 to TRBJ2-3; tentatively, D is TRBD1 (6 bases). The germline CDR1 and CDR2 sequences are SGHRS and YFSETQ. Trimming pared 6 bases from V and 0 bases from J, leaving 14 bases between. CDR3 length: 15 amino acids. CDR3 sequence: CASTLGTPSTDTQYF. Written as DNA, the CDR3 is TGCGCCAGCACCCTCGGGACACCTAGCACAGATACGCAGTATTTT. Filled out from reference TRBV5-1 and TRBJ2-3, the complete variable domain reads KAGVTQTPRYLIKTRGQQVTLSCSPISGHRSVSWYQQTPGQGLQFLFEYFSETQRNKGNFPGRFSGRQFSNSRSEMNVSTLELGDSALYLCASTLGTPSTDTQYFGPGTRLTVL.

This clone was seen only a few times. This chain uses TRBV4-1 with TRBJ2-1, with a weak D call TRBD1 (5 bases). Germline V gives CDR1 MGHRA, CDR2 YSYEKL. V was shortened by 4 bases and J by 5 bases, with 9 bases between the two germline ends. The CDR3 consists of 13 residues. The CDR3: CASSPRVNNEQFF. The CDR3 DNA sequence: TGCGCCAGCAGCCCCAGGGTGAACAATGAGCAGTTCTTC.

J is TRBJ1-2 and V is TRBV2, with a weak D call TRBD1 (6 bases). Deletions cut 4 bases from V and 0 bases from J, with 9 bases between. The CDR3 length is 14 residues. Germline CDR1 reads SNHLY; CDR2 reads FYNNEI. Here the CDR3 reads CASSVNRANYGYTF. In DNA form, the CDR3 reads TGTGCCAGCAGTGTTAACAGGGCTAACTATGGCTACACCTTC.

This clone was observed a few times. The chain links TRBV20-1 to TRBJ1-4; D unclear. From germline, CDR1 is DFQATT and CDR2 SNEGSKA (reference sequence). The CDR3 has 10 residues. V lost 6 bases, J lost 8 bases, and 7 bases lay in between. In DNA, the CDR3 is TGCAGTGCAGCGGGGGAAAAACTGTTTTTT. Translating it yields CSAAGEKLFF.

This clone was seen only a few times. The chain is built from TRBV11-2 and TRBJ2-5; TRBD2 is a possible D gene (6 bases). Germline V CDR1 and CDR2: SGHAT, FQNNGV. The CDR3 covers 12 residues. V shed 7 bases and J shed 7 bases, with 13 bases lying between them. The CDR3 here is CASTPGSGTQYF. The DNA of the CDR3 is TGTGCCAGCACCCCGGGTAGCGGGACCCAGTACTTC. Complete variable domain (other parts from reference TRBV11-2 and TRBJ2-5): EAGVAQSPRYKIIEKRQSVAFWCNPISGHATLYWYQQILGQGPKLLIQFQNNGVVDDSQLPKDRFSAERLKGVDSTLKIQPAKLEDSAVYLCASTPGSGTQYFGPGTRLLVL.

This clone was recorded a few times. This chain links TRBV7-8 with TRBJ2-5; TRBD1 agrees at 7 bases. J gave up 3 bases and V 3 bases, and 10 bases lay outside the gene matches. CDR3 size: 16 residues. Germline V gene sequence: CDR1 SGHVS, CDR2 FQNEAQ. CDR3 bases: TGTGCCAGCAGCTTGCGGACAGGAAACATAGAAGAGACCCAGTACTTC. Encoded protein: CASSLRTGNIEETQYF. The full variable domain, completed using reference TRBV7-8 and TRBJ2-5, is GAGVSQSPRYKVAKRGQDVALRCDPISGHVSLFWYQQALGQGPEFLTYFQNEAQLDKSGLPSDRFFAERPEGSVSTLKIQRTQQEDSAVYLCASSLRTGNIEETQYFGPGTRLLVL.

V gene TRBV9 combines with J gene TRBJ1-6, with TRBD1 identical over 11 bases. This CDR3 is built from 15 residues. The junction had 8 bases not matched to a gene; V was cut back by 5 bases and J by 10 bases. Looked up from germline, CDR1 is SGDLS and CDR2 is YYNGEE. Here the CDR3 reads CASSPGQGAVSPLHF. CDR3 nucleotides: TGTGCCAGCAGTCCCGGACAGGGGGCTGTGTCACCCCTCCACTTT.